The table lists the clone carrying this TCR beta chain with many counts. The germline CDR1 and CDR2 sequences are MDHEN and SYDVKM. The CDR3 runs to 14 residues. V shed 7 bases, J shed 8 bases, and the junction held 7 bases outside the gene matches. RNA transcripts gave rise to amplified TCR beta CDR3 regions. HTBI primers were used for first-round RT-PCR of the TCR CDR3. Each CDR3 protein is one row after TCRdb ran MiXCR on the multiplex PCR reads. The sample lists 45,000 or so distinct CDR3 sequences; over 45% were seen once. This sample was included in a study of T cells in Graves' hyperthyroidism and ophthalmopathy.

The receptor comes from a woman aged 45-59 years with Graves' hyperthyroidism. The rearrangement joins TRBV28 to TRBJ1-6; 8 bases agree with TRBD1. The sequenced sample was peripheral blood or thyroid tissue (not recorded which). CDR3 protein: CASTRQGFDSPLHF. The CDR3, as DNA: TGTGCCAGCACGCGACAGGGGTTCGATTCACCCCTCCACTTT.